This paragraph covers one TCR beta chain sequence. Its target is not known. The entry originates in a study of blood T cells in healthy people across ages. Trimming removed 1 base at V and 5 bases at J, with 11 bases between. The CDR3 has 13 amino acids. CDR1 and CDR2 from the germline V gene are SQVTM and ANQGSEA. PCR was performed a second time for roughly 7 to 11 cycles using a sample-barcoded 5' primer and a J-beta primer mix. TCRdb itself ran the 5' RACE reads through MiXCR, one entry per CDR3 protein. The sample includes about 780,000 distinct CDR3 sequences, about 47% of them seen just once. Broader study findings: Higher diversity and more naive CD4+ cells were features of long-lived donors, compared to aged donors. TCR beta diversity per million T cells fell roughly linearly with age.

The sequence derives from an elderly man in good health. V and J are TRBV29-1 and TRBJ1-2; D is unclear. The material sequenced was blood. The CDR3 loop reads CSVEVGAGYGYTF. CDR3 coding DNA: TGCAGCGTTGAAGTAGGTGCAGGATATGGCTACACCTTC.